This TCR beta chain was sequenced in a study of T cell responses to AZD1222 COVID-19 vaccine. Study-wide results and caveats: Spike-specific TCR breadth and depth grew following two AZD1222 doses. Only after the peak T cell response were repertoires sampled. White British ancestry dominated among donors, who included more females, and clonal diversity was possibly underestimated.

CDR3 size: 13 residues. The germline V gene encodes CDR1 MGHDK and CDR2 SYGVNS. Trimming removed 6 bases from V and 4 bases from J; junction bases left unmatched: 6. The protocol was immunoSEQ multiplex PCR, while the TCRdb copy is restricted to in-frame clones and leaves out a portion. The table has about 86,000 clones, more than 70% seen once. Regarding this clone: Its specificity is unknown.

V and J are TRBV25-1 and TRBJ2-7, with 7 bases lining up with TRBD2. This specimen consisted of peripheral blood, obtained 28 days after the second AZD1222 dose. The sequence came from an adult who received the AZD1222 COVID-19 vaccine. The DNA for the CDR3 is TGTGCCAGCAGCCGGGAGGCCGATTACGAGCAGTACTTC. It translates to CASSREADYEQYF.